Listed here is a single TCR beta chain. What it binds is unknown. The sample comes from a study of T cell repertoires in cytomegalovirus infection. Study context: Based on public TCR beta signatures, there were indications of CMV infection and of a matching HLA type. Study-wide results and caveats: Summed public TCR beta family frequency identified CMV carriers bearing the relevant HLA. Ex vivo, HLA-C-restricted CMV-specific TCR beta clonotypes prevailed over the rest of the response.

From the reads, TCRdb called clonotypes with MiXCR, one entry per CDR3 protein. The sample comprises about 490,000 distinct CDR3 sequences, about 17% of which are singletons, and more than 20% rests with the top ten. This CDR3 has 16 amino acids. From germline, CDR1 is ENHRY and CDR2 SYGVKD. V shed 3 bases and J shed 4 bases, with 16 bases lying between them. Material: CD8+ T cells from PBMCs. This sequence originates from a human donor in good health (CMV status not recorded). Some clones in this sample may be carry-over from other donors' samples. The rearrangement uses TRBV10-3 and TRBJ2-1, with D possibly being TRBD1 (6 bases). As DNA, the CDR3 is TGTGCCATCAGTGACCACGCCGGGACATTATACAATGAGCAGTTCTTC. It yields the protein CAISDHAGTLYNEQFF.